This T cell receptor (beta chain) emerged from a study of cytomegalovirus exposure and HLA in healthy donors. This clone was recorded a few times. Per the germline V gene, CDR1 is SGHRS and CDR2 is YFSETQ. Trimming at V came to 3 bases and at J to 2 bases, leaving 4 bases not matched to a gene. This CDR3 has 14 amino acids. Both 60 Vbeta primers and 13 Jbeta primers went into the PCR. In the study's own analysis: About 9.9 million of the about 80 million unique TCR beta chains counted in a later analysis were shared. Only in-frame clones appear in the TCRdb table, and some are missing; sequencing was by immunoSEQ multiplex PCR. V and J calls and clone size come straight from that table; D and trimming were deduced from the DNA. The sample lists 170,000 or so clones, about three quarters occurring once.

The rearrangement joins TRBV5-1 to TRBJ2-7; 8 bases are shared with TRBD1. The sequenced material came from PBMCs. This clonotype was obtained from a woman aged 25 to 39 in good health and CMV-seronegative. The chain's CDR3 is CASSYGQGPYEQYF. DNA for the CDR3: TGCGCCAGCAGCTACGGACAGGGACCCTACGAGCAGTACTTC.